This TCR beta chain originates from a study of blood T cell repertoires in COVID-19. Germline-derived CDR1 and CDR2 are LGHNA and YSLEER. This CDR3 is built from 16 residues. The ends were cut back, 1 base at V and 1 base at J, with 13 bases in the middle. This table comes from immunoSEQ multiplex PCR, and its TCRdb copy is limited to in-frame clones, with some not included. The profile covers nearly 25,000 clones, with approximately 81% appearing a single time and approximately 6.1% taken by the ten largest. Source material: peripheral blood. This clonotype was sampled from a man in his sixties or seventies with acute or convalescent COVID-19. The genes are TRBV4-3 and TRBJ1-1; D is unresolved. The CDR3 protein is CASSQVGGMGNTEAFF. In DNA form, the CDR3 reads TGCGCCAGCAGCCAAGTAGGCGGGATGGGGAACACTGAAGCTTTCTTT.